These 13 T cell receptor beta chains came from one sample sequenced in a study of spatial heterogeneity in lung cancer. Time point described: blood at routine non-recurrence follow-up after resection. TCRdb re-called the 5' RACE reads through MiXCR, storing one row per CDR3 protein. In the table there are about 10,000 distinct CDR3 sequences, roughly 23% of which are singletons. This specimen was PBMCs, taken at follow-up. These receptors were collected from a female donor with early-stage non-small cell lung cancer.

J is TRBJ2-6 and V is TRBV6-6; 7 nucleotides agree with TRBD1. Per germline, CDR1 MNHNY and CDR2 SVGAGI (reference sequence). J gave up 4 bases and V 3 bases, and 6 bases lay outside the gene matches. This CDR3 has 16 residues. Written as DNA, the CDR3 is TGTGCCAGCAGTTATCAAAGGGGGCGAGGGGCCAACGTCCTGACTTTC. Encoded protein: CASSYQRGRGANVLTF.

This clonotype is deemed medium-sized. The rearrangement links TRBV29-1 to TRBJ2-5; no clear D gene. In germline, CDR1 is SQVTM, CDR2 ANQGSEA. The CDR3 spans 12 residues. V was clipped by 4 bases and J by 2 bases, with 8 bases between them. The CDR3 coding sequence is TGCAGCGTTGGCCGCGAACAAGAGACCCAGTACTTC. Amino acids: CSVGREQETQYF.

As concerns this clonotype: A much larger clonotype is one base distant, so this may be a read error. Likely a read error: the CDR3 ends without its conserved phenylalanine or tryptophan. This chain joins TRBV5-1 and TRBJ2-1; the D call may be TRBD1 or TRBD2 (5 bases each). The CDR3 is made up of 15 amino acids. Trimming took off 2 bases at V and 7 bases at J, with 16 bases between the two ends. Per germline, CDR1 SGHRS and CDR2 YFSETQ. The CDR3 loop reads CASSFTIGGENEQFS. CDR3 nucleotide sequence: TGCGCCAGCAGCTTCACTATTGGGGGAGAAAATGAGCAGTTCTCC.

Within the sample, this clonotype is medium-sized. This chain uses TRBV7-9 with TRBJ2-2; D unclear. The germline V gene has CDR1 SEHNR and CDR2 FQNEAQ (reference sequence). Trimming took off 3 bases at V and 5 bases at J, with 7 bases between the two ends. The CDR3 has 13 amino acids. DNA of the CDR3: TGTGCCAGCAGCTTTGTCTTAACCGGGGAGCTGTTTTTT. Translating it yields CASSFVLTGELFF.

This clonotype came up a few times. The chain carries TRBV7-8 and TRBJ1-3; D not resolved. CDR1 and CDR2 from the germline V gene are SGHVS and FQNEAQ. The CDR3 has 15 residues. V was trimmed by 3 bases and J by 1 base, leaving 10 bases between them. The chain's CDR3 is CASSFNGESGNTIYF. The CDR3 nucleotides are TGTGCCAGCAGCTTTAACGGAGAATCTGGAAACACCATATATTTT.

The V gene is TRBV27, the J gene TRBJ1-1; D not certain. Germline V gene data show CDR1 as MNHEY and CDR2 as SMNVEV (reference sequence). This CDR3 has 13 amino acids. V lost 5 bases and J lost 4, with 11 bases in between. Written as DNA, the CDR3 is TGTGCCAGCAGTCCACGGTTACTCACTGAAGCTTTCTTT. Its translation is CASSPRLLTEAFF.

The chain couples TRBV20-1 to TRBJ2-1, with D tentatively TRBD2 (7 bases). The CDR3 extends over 15 amino acids. Germline CDR1 reads DFQATT; CDR2 reads SNEGSKA (reference sequence). The V and J ends lost 5 bases and 5 bases respectively, with 19 bases between them. The CDR3 here is CSAAGAPGADNEQFF. The CDR3 DNA follows: TGCAGTGCTGCGGGAGCCCCAGGGGCGGACAATGAGCAGTTCTTC.

This clonotype was found once. This is likely a read error, given that the CDR3 carries no conserved phenylalanine or tryptophan at its end. V usage is TRBV6-2 or TRBV6-3 and J usage is TRBJ2-1; 9 nucleotides line up with TRBD2. The ends lost 2 bases at V and 6 bases at J; junction bases unmatched: 14. The CDR3 covers 18 residues. CDR1 and CDR2 (germline): MNHEY, SVGEGT. In nucleotides, the CDR3 is TGTGCCAGCAGTTACCTCCTAGGAGGCGGGAGGGACTTCAATGAGCAGTTCCTC. The encoded protein is CASSYLLGGGRDFNEQFL.

This chain connects TRBV5-6 to TRBJ2-3; no definite D call. Per germline, CDR1 SGHDT and CDR2 YYEEEE. The V and J ends lost 3 bases and 10 bases respectively, with 15 bases between them. The CDR3 is 13 residues long. Here the CDR3 reads CASSSLSSGAQYF. The CDR3 DNA follows: TGTGCCAGCAGCTCCCTTTCCTCTGGTGCGCAGTATTTT.

The chain has TRBV2 and TRBJ2-5; possible D gene TRBD2, 7 bases. Per the germline V gene, CDR1 is SNHLY and CDR2 is FYNNEI. Trimming stripped 2 bases from V and 2 bases from J, with 9 bases between. The CDR3 extends over 14 amino acids. The CDR3 DNA reads as TGTGCCAGCAGTGAAAGGGGGGGGCAAGAGACCCAGTACTTC. Protein product: CASSERGGQETQYF.

This chain joins TRBV4-3 and TRBJ2-1; 8 bases are a match to TRBD2. This CDR3 has 19 residues. The J segment lost 6 bases and the V segment lost 3 bases, leaving 19 bases of the junction unmatched. The germline CDR1 and CDR2 sequences are LGHNA and YSLEER. The CDR3 spells CASSQDSASSGGPGNEQFF. The DNA of the CDR3 is TGCGCCAGCAGCCAGGACTCGGCCTCTTCGGGAGGGCCAGGCAATGAGCAGTTCTTC.

The chain carries TRBV5-1 and TRBJ2-3; no clear D. There are 15 residues in the CDR3. Per the germline V gene, CDR1 is SGHRS and CDR2 is YFSETQ. Trimming stripped 0 bases from V and 1 base from J, with 9 bases between. CDR3 DNA: TGCGCCAGCAGCTTGGAACGCGGTCGCACAGATACGCAGTATTTT. It specifies CASSLERGRTDTQYF.

In this sample, this clonotype is medium-sized. The chain is built from TRBV29-1 and TRBJ2-5; 7 positions agree with TRBD2. The CDR3 runs 13 residues. After removal of 3 bases from V and 4 bases from J, the junction contained 5 bases not matched to a gene. Looked up from germline, CDR1 is SQVTM and CDR2 is ANQGSEA. CDR3 coding DNA: TGCAGCGTTGAGGCGGGAGTCCCAGAGACCCAGTACTTC. Translated, it gives CSVEAGVPETQYF.